The T cell receptor (beta chain) described here comes from a study of blood T cell repertoires in COVID-19. About the research overall: From the United States, Italy and Spain came samples of acute and convalescent COVID-19.

Under the authors' procedure: From reference gene primer amplification, estimates of nucleated cell counts were derived. The table came from immunoSEQ multiplex PCR; TCRdb's copy has only in-frame clones and leaves some out. V and J calls and clone size are those listed in that table; D and trimming were worked out from the DNA. Of about 320,000 clones listed, 85% to 95% were seen once; the top ten hold less than 4%. Per the germline V gene, CDR1 is SGHTA and CDR2 is FQGNSA. Trimming left V 3 bases short and J 0 bases short, with 9 bases between. CDR3 length equals 15 residues. The V gene is TRBV7-2, the J gene TRBJ1-5; perhaps TRBD1 as D (5 bases). The sequence came from a woman aged 25 to 39 who had been exposed to COVID-19. Sequencing was performed on PBMCs or T cells enriched from blood (not recorded which). This CDR3 is CASSFSGNSNQPQHF. For the CDR3, the DNA is TGTGCCAGCAGCTTTTCAGGGAATAGCAATCAGCCCCAGCATTTT.